A selection of T cell receptor beta chains follows, all from one sample in a study of radiation and T cells in renal cell carcinoma. The method was immunoSEQ multiplex PCR; TCRdb's version includes in-frame clones alone and lacks a portion of them. The sample holds 150,000 or so clones; around 90% are singletons and the top ten take 3.5% to 5%. The specimen comprised blood, sampled from a patient whose treatment included radiotherapy and nephrectomy. The source of these receptors is a woman aged 70-85 years with renal cell carcinoma. Both conserved end residues are trimmed from each CDR3. The order of the fields is V gene, J gene, CDR3 length, CDR3 protein.

V gene: TRBV4-1
J gene: TRBJ1-1
CDR3 length: 11
CDR3 protein: ASRSRENTEAF

V gene: TRBV4-2
J gene: TRBJ1-1
CDR3 length: 14
CDR3 protein: ASSQMGTGGRPEAF

V gene: TRBV5-6
J gene: TRBJ2-5
CDR3 length: 13
CDR3 protein: ASSSGGLARETQY

V gene: TRBV7-7
J gene: TRBJ2-7
CDR3 length: 11
CDR3 protein: ASSPGQVYEQY

V gene: TRBV6-1
J gene: TRBJ1-4
CDR3 length: 13
CDR3 protein: ASRQGRDREEKLF

V gene: TRBV5-4
J gene: TRBJ2-7
CDR3 length: 13
CDR3 protein: ASSLAGTGVNEQY

V gene: TRBV10-2
J gene: TRBJ2-7
CDR3 length: 10
CDR3 protein: ASRDSPYEQY

V gene: TRBV7-9
J gene: TRBJ2-3
CDR3 length: 12
CDR3 protein: ASSPTGGLDTQY

V gene: TRBV7-2
J gene: TRBJ1-2
CDR3 length: 13
CDR3 protein: ASSLALRGHYGYT

V gene: TRBV30
J gene: TRBJ1-2
CDR3 length: 13
CDR3 protein: AWSVLRRVQHGYT

V gene: TRBV30
J gene: TRBJ1-1
CDR3 length: 10
CDR3 protein: AWGTGPTEAF

V gene: TRBV4-1
J gene: TRBJ1-2
CDR3 length: 12
CDR3 protein: ASSEDRGTRGYT

V gene: TRBV5-4
J gene: TRBJ1-6
CDR3 length: 11
CDR3 protein: ASTSQGNSPLH

V gene: TRBV27
J gene: TRBJ2-3
CDR3 length: 14
CDR3 protein: ASSPWAGAVADTQY

V gene: TRBV5-4
J gene: TRBJ2-1
CDR3 length: 16
CDR3 protein: ASSLVRGARRSYNEQF

V gene: TRBV15
J gene: TRBJ2-1
CDR3 length: 15
CDR3 protein: ATSRDRVAATYNEQF

V gene: TRBV9
J gene: TRBJ1-1
CDR3 length: 11
CDR3 protein: ASSVDENTEAF

V gene: TRBV5-1
J gene: TRBJ2-2
CDR3 length: 13
CDR3 protein: ASRSGTRNTGELF

V gene: TRBV5-1
J gene: TRBJ2-1
CDR3 length: 15
CDR3 protein: ASSLVASGSSYNEQF

V gene: TRBV28
J gene: TRBJ2-7
CDR3 length: 11
CDR3 protein: ASSLYQGYEQY

V gene: TRBV7-7
J gene: TRBJ2-3
CDR3 length: 13
CDR3 protein: ASSLSSGPADTQY

V gene: TRBV19
J gene: TRBJ2-7
CDR3 length: 10
CDR3 protein: ASPAGPYEQY

V gene: TRBV7-9
J gene: TRBJ2-7
CDR3 length: 12
CDR3 protein: ASSRSGHGYEQY

V gene: TRBV5-1
J gene: TRBJ1-4
CDR3 length: 11
CDR3 protein: ASSLGQAEKLF

V gene: TRBV23-1
J gene: TRBJ2-7
CDR3 length: 12
CDR3 protein: ASSHREVMGEQY

V gene: TRBV7-9
J gene: TRBJ1-1
CDR3 length: 13
CDR3 protein: ASSFLGRIYTEAF

V gene: TRBV4-1
J gene: TRBJ1-2
CDR3 length: 12
CDR3 protein: ASSARTVNYGYT

V gene: TRBV11-3
J gene: TRBJ2-3
CDR3 length: 15
CDR3 protein: ASSLAGQNPSTDTQY

V gene: TRBV6-1
J gene: TRBJ1-6
CDR3 length: 13
CDR3 protein: ASQGGTGINSPLH

V gene: TRBV7-2
J gene: TRBJ2-7
CDR3 length: 12
CDR3 protein: ASSSNRLGGEQY

V gene: TRBV9
J gene: TRBJ1-2
CDR3 length: 13
CDR3 protein: ASSVGQGDVYGYT

V gene: TRBV2
J gene: TRBJ1-5
CDR3 length: 14
CDR3 protein: ASSEPTGGRIQPQH

V gene: TRBV29-1
J gene: TRBJ2-1
CDR3 length: 9
CDR3 protein: SGTAYNEQF

V gene: TRBV19
J gene: TRBJ2-7
CDR3 length: 11
CDR3 protein: ASRLQGSYEQY

V gene: TRBV6-1
J gene: TRBJ2-3
CDR3 length: 13
CDR3 protein: ASSEGAGGTDTQY

V gene: TRBV28
J gene: TRBJ2-7
CDR3 length: 12
CDR3 protein: ASSSGAGPYEQY

V gene: TRBV13
J gene: TRBJ2-5
CDR3 length: 13
CDR3 protein: ASSLETGGRETQY

V gene: TRBV19
J gene: TRBJ1-2
CDR3 length: 13
CDR3 protein: ASTEQGRTNYGYT

V gene: TRBV29-1
J gene: TRBJ1-1
CDR3 length: 11
CDR3 protein: SVEPGGLSSAF

V gene: TRBV9
J gene: TRBJ2-5
CDR3 length: 11
CDR3 protein: ASSLGQKETQY